This T cell receptor (beta chain) was sequenced during a study of siplizumab effects on memory and regulatory T cells. Findings and limits, study-wide: The study found that mappable alloreactive CD4+ clones averaged around 72% Treg-derived with siplizumab and approximately 28% in controls. Phenotypic classification as naive or memory proved unattainable for roughly 75-96% of proliferating CD4+ or CD8+ clones.

Sequencing of unstimulated naive, memory, effector memory and TEMRA subsets was performed in a few donor pairs. Germline lookup yields CDR1 MNHEY and CDR2 SMNVEV (reference sequence). CDR3 length: 14 residues. V was pared by 2 bases and J by 4 bases, with 11 bases between. As to this clone: What it recognizes is unknown.

Clones were read by immunoSEQ multiplex PCR, and TCRdb kept only the in-frame ones, dropping some. The repertoire holds about 50,000 clones, with more than 75% as singletons. The chain carries TRBV27 and TRBJ1-2; TRBD1 is a possible D gene (5 bases). The origin of this receptor is a human donor in good health. Sequencing was carried out using naive CD8+ T cells sorted from blood. CDR3 in amino acids: CASSLARVGYGYTF. DNA of the CDR3: TGTGCCAGCAGTTTAGCCAGGGTGGGCTATGGCTACACCTTC.